This T cell receptor beta chain was identified during a study of blood T cells in healthy people across ages. Study-wide results and limits: The diversity estimates, figures obtained from one million T cells, were considered underestimates.

V shed 1 base and J 8 bases; nucleotides not matched to a gene: 8. Germline assignment: CDR1 LGHNA and CDR2 YSLEER. The CDR3 is 15 residues long. Then a second PCR, running about 6 to 12 cycles, was carried out with a sample-barcoded 5' primer and a J-beta primer mix. Sequencing of every sample gave 2.5 million or more CDR3-containing paired-end reads. TCRdb independently ran MiXCR on the 5' RACE reads; one entry per CDR3 protein. Of hundreds of thousands of distinct CDR3 sequences listed, 32% are singletons. Comments on this clonotype: Its antigen is currently unknown.

Healthy Caucasian individuals from Russia aged roughly 6 to 90 served as donors. Each donor's blood draw was approximately 10 milliliters of peripheral blood. The chain uses TRBV4-3 and TRBJ2-1; TRBD2 matches at 7 bases. This sequence originates from a woman aged 80 or over in good health. The sample was blood. The chain's CDR3 is CASSQVGGRGDEQFF. The CDR3 nucleotides read TGCGCCAGCAGCCAAGTAGGCGGGAGAGGCGATGAGCAGTTCTTC.